The TCR beta chain under discussion was sequenced for a study of post-analysis software for immune sequencing data (dated by TCRdb to between 2014 and 2016). About the study as a whole: Relapsing-remitting, secondary progressive and progressive-relapsing multiple sclerosis were recorded as disease courses, and subtype annotation was lacking for some patients. The patient repertoires were set against around eleven previously published healthy control repertoires from donors whose ages ranged from roughly 6 to 25 years. A subset of samples was prepared in parallel using single-end sample barcoding, then pooled and co-amplified after Illumina adapter ligation. General conclusions and limits of the study: Direct clustering with F measure showed strong co-clustering of samples prepared in the same batch, prompting a batch-effect correction. The control group was slightly older than the multiple sclerosis patient group. Significantly lower normalized Chao1 diversity was found in multiple sclerosis patients than in controls, suggesting substantial peripheral T-cell clonal expansion. Patients showed significantly higher frequencies than controls for roughly five TRBV segments, among them TRBV5-6, TRBV5-1 and TRBV20-1.

This clonotype turned up a few times. Its antigen target is currently unknown. Qualities for individual bases were not recorded, and no much larger clone is one base off. Preparation of the library involved PCR. The instrument was an Illumina HiSeq 2500. To reduce PCR and sequencing biases, unique molecular identifiers were incorporated into the TCR beta cDNA libraries. Approximately 500,000 cDNA molecules were obtained for every 1 to 10 million input T cells, so each molecule roughly corresponded to one T cell. The patient libraries were prepared and sequenced with the same protocol used for the earlier healthy control dataset. Within a given batch, samples were prepared together, multiplexed and sequenced on the same HiSeq lane. The paper's processing steps were these. Raw barcoded reads were processed with MIGEC, discarding single-read molecular identifier groups before consensus assembly and CDR3 extraction. VDJtools was used for post-analysis of the clonotype tables, with diversity normalized by down-sampling every dataset to the smallest sample size. To correct batch-related cross-sample contamination, repertoire overlap clustering matched CDR3 amino acid sequences but not nucleotide sequences. Using fastp at Q25 and MiXCR, TCRdb reprocessed the public reads and kept productive beta chains. When rows share a CDR3 protein, they turn into one entry using the most common DNA and genes. For this entry, the V and J calls and clone size follow TCRdb and not the study's own pipeline. In this sample the table shows around 400,000 distinct CDR3 sequences, roughly 38% of which occur a single time. The ten top clones hold approximately 7.7% of the sample.

Based on the germline V gene, the CDR1 and CDR2 sequences are MGHRA and YSYEKL. The cysteine opens and the phenylalanine closes a CDR3 of 15 amino acids. Only the CDR3 DNA stays, 45 bases, in frame from base 1. V loses 3 bases of germline sequence and J loses 1 base, and the interval between the two ends is 10 bases. To demonstrate the VDJtools post-analysis software, the study profiled TCR beta repertoires from the peripheral blood of around 13 young patients with multiple sclerosis. Multiple sclerosis patients were children and adolescents aged roughly 6 to 17 years. The origin of this receptor is a girl under 10 years old with multiple sclerosis. The V gene is TRBV4-1 and the J gene is TRBJ1-5; perhaps TRBD1 is the D gene, with 6 bases matching. The sample comprised blood. The CDR3 is CASSHLGGSNQPQHF. The nucleotides read TGCGCCAGCAGCCATCTCGGGGGCAGCAATCAGCCCCAGCATTTT.